Shown below are 26 T cell receptor beta chains from a single sample sequenced in a study of early T cells in non-severe SARS-CoV-2 infection. TCRdb called the 5' RACE reads again in MiXCR, with one record for every CDR3 protein. This sample has tens of thousands of distinct CDR3 sequences; under 8% occur once, and the top ten carry approximately 6%. Sequencing was done on a sample of whole blood. The receptors were sampled from an adult who was a healthcare worker with PCR-confirmed SARS-CoV-2 infection or an uninfected control (not recorded which).

This clonotype was seen many times. For the CDR3, the DNA is TGCAGCGTTGCACAGGGTGTTATGGCTGGGGCCAACGTCCTGACTTTC. Translation: CSVAQGVMAGANVLTF. The chain recombines TRBV29-1 with TRBJ2-6, with D possibly TRBD1 on 6 matching bases. V lost 4 bases to trimming and J lost 2 bases, with 15 bases between them. Germline V gives CDR1 SQVTM, CDR2 ANQGSEA. The CDR3 is 16 amino acids.

The table lists this clonotype with many counts. The chain carries TRBV7-2 and TRBJ2-7; 10 bases are a match to TRBD1. The CDR3 sequence is 18 residues long. CDR1 SGHTA and CDR2 FQGNSA come from the germline V gene. The V gene end was trimmed by 5 bases and the J gene end by 4 bases; junction bases not matched to a gene: 17. As DNA, the CDR3 is TGTGCCAGCAGCCGCGGGGACAGGGGCGTGTTGAGGTGGTACGAGCAGTACTTC. Translation: CASSRGDRGVLRWYEQYF.

In its sample, this clonotype was seen many times. This chain links TRBV28 with TRBJ1-1; D is ambiguous. CDR3 length: 13 amino acids. Germline CDR1 and CDR2: MDHEN and SYDVKM. The ends were cut back, 4 bases at V and 11 bases at J, with 17 bases in the middle. The CDR3 loop is CASSSPARDGAFF. For the CDR3, the DNA is TGTGCCAGCAGTTCCCCTGCGCGAGACGGGGCTTTCTTT. The whole variable domain, remainder taken from reference TRBV28 and TRBJ1-1, is DVKVTQSSRYLVKRTGEKVFLECVQDMDHENMFWYRQDPGLGLRLIYFSYDVKMKEKGDIPEGYSVSREKKERFSLILESASTNQTSMYLCASSSPARDGAFFGQGTRLTVV.

This clonotype was observed at least ten times. The CDR3 here is CAPQLQPQHF. The CDR3, as DNA: TGCGCCCCCCAACTGCAGCCCCAGCATTTT. The J gene is TRBJ1-5, the V gene TRBV5-1, with D unclear. The CDR3 covers 10 residues. Trimming cost V 10 bases and J 7 bases, with 9 bases left between them. Germline values: CDR1 SGHRS, CDR2 YFSETQ.

This clonotype was observed at least ten times. This chain joins TRBV12-3 or TRBV12-4 and TRBJ2-1, with D hard to call. V was shortened by 3 bases and J by 7 bases, with 4 bases between the two germline ends. This CDR3 region has 11 residues. For the CDR3, the DNA is TGTGCCAGCAGTTTTTTAAATGAGCAGTTCTTC. Its translation is CASSFLNEQFF.

This clonotype came up a few times. The chain recombines TRBV4-2 with TRBJ2-3, with TRBD2 matching 7 bases. The CDR3 is 15 amino acids. Germline assignment: CDR1 LGHNA and CDR2 YNFKEQ. With 0 bases clipped from V and 5 bases from J, the junction kept 5 bases outside the gene matches. The DNA for the CDR3 is TGTGCCAGCAGCCAAGAAAGCGGGGAGGTAGATACGCAGTATTTT. The encoded protein is CASSQESGEVDTQYF.

This clonotype was detected many times. V and J are TRBV7-2 and TRBJ1-2; no definite D call. Germline lookup yields CDR1 SGHTA and CDR2 FQGNSA. The V end was cut by 1 base, the J end by 4 bases, with 7 bases between. This CDR3 is built from 13 residues. The CDR3 sequence is CASSLDRSYGYTF. The CDR3 DNA sequence: TGTGCCAGCAGCTTAGACAGATCCTATGGCTACACCTTC.

The chain carries TRBV25-1 and TRBJ1-1; D is ambiguous. The V end was cut by 5 bases, the J end by 9 bases, with 16 bases between. Germline lookup yields CDR1 MGHDK and CDR2 SYGVNS. The CDR3 extends over 13 amino acids. CDR3 region: CASSFSSAAQAFF. The CDR3 bases are TGTGCCAGCAGTTTTAGTTCGGCCGCTCAAGCTTTCTTT.

This clonotype was counted a few times. The chain has TRBV7-2 and TRBJ2-1; TRBD2 aligns across 12 bases. V trimming: 0 bases; J trimming: 10 bases; junction bases outside the gene matches: 7. The germline V gene encodes CDR1 SGHTA and CDR2 FQGNSA. The CDR3 is made up of 16 amino acids. The CDR3, as DNA: TGTGCCAGCAGCTTAGCGCAGGCTAGCGGGAGGGAAGAGCAGTTCTTC. Its translation is CASSLAQASGREEQFF. Variable domain in full (rest from reference TRBV7-2 and TRBJ2-1): GAGVSQSPSNKVTEKGKDVELRCDPISGHTALYWYRQSLGQGLEFLIYFQGNSAPDKSGLPSDRFSAERTGGSVSTLTIQRTQQEDSAVYLCASSLAQASGREEQFFGPGTRLTVL.

This clonotype occurred many times. The CDR3 reads CATALQGSELSGKQYF. In DNA, the CDR3 is TGTGCCACCGCCTTACAGGGATCGGAGTTGAGTGGGAAGCAGTACTTC. V and J are TRBV11-2 and TRBJ2-7; possibly TRBD1 for D (6 bases). The CDR3 runs to 16 residues. The germline V gene has CDR1 SGHAT and CDR2 FQNNGV. The germline V and J ends were trimmed by 10 bases and 8 bases, with 30 bases remaining between them.

This clonotype was observed at least ten times. J is TRBJ2-3 and V is TRBV7-8, with D possibly called TRBD1 or TRBD2 (6 bases each). Looked up from germline, CDR1 is SGHVS and CDR2 is FQNEAQ. The CDR3 has 17 residues. V was pared by 7 bases and J by 1 base, with 21 bases between. CDR3 loop: CASKEVWGAKGTDTQYF. The CDR3 DNA reads TGTGCCAGCAAAGAGGTGTGGGGGGCGAAAGGCACAGATACGCAGTATTTT. The entire variable domain, with the rest obtained from reference TRBV7-8 and TRBJ2-3, is as follows: GAGVSQSPRYKVAKRGQDVALRCDPISGHVSLFWYQQALGQGPEFLTYFQNEAQLDKSGLPSDRFFAERPEGSVSTLKIQRTQQEDSAVYLCASKEVWGAKGTDTQYFGPGTRLTVL.

This clonotype was seen only a few times. V is TRBV5-1 and J is TRBJ2-7; tentatively, D is TRBD1 (6 bases). CDR1 and CDR2 from the germline V gene are SGHRS and YFSETQ. Trimming removed 3 bases from V and 3 bases from J, with 16 bases in between. The CDR3 covers 15 residues. The CDR3: CASSSLTGPGYEQYF. In DNA form, the CDR3 reads TGCGCCAGCAGCTCATTAACAGGGCCGGGCTACGAGCAGTACTTC.

The CDR3 loop is CSATRRQATYNEQFF. CDR3 DNA: TGCAGTGCTACTCGCAGACAGGCCACCTACAATGAGCAGTTCTTC. The chain links TRBV20-1 to TRBJ2-1, with TRBD1 as a possible D gene (6 bases). V lost 4 bases to trimming and J lost 2 bases, with 15 bases between them. Germline V CDR1 and CDR2: DFQATT, SNEGSKA (reference sequence). The CDR3 totals 15 residues.

The chain joins TRBV11-2 to TRBJ2-7, with D tentatively TRBD1 (5 bases). Germline-derived CDR1 and CDR2 are SGHAT and FQNNGV. Trimming stripped 5 bases from V and 5 bases from J, with 13 bases between. The CDR3 extends over 13 amino acids. CDR3 in DNA: TGTGCCAGCAGCCCAGGGTTTTTCGACGAGCAGTACTTC. Its protein is CASSPGFFDEQYF.

This clonotype was recorded many times. The rearrangement joins TRBV6-1 to TRBJ1-2; TRBD1 is a possible D gene (6 bases). The CDR3 loop spans 15 amino acids. CDR1 is MNHNS, CDR2 SASEGT, per germline. Trimming removed 5 bases at V and 4 bases at J, with 17 bases between. As DNA, the CDR3 is TGTGCCAGCAGTCATGACGTACAGGGCTCCTATGGCTACACCTTC. It yields the protein CASSHDVQGSYGYTF.

This sequence joins TRBV18 and TRBJ2-1; D possibly corresponds to TRBD1 (6 bases). CDR1 is KGHSH, CDR2 LQKENI, per germline. V lost 3 bases, J lost 4 bases, and 10 bases lay in between. This CDR3 has 14 amino acids. CDR3: CASSPTRGYNEQFF. In DNA, the CDR3 is TGTGCCAGCTCACCCACTAGGGGGTACAATGAGCAGTTCTTC.

V is TRBV29-1 and J is TRBJ1-5; 7 nucleotides align to TRBD1. The V gene's germline CDR1 is SQVTM and CDR2 ANQGSEA. The CDR3 extends over 12 amino acids. Unmatched junction bases numbered 4, after V lost 6 bases and J lost 5 bases. The CDR3 DNA sequence: TGCAGCGTGGGGACAGCCGATCAGCCCCAGCATTTT. Amino acids: CSVGTADQPQHF.

In its sample, this clonotype was seen a few times. The chain recombines TRBV27 with TRBJ2-7; D possibly uses TRBD1 or TRBD2 (7 bases each). This CDR3 has 14 residues. V lost 0 bases and J 6 bases, leaving 12 bases between the germline ends. Per germline, CDR1 MNHEY and CDR2 SMNVEV (reference sequence). CDR3 in DNA: TGTGCCAGCAGTTTATCCTCAGGGGGGGTCGAGCAGTACTTC. Protein product: CASSLSSGGVEQYF.

This clonotype was observed a few times. The chain joins TRBV6-1 to TRBJ2-5; 10 nucleotides agree with TRBD2. The CDR3 length is 15 residues. V lost 6 bases and J lost 5; bases outside the gene matches: 9. The V gene's germline CDR1 is MNHNS and CDR2 SASEGT. The CDR3 DNA follows: TGTGCCAGCAGGCGTCTAGCGGGAGCTGGGGAGACCCAGTACTTC. It translates to CASRRLAGAGETQYF.

This clonotype was seen ten or more times. The DNA of the CDR3 is TGTGCCAGCTCCCTCGACAACAATCAGCCCCAGCATTTT. Amino acids: CASSLDNNQPQHF. The chain combines TRBV18 with TRBJ1-5; D remains unclear. Germline loops: CDR1 KGHSH, CDR2 LQKENI. The CDR3 covers 13 residues. The V and J ends lost 6 bases and 3 bases respectively, with 9 bases between them.

This clonotype was recorded at least ten times. The chain combines TRBV6-6 with TRBJ2-7; TRBD2 matches 7 bases. In germline, CDR1 is MNHNY, CDR2 SVGAGI (reference sequence). CDR3 size: 15 residues. V shed 1 base and J 6 bases; nucleotides not matched to a gene: 9. CDR3 protein: CASSYYSGGSSEQYF. The CDR3 DNA follows: TGTGCCAGCAGTTACTACTCTGGCGGGAGTTCCGAGCAGTACTTC.

This clonotype has ten or more counts. CDR3 DNA sequence: TGTGCCAGCAACACCGGACAGGGCGGGTATGAAAAACTGTTTTTT. It yields the protein CASNTGQGGYEKLFF. The rearrangement links TRBV6-2 or TRBV6-3 to TRBJ1-4; 8 nucleotides align to TRBD1. CDR1 and CDR2 from the germline V gene are MNHEY and SVGEGT. The CDR3 has 15 residues. The V gene end was trimmed by 7 bases and the J gene end by 6 bases; junction bases not matched to a gene: 10.

In this sample, this clonotype turned up a few times. This sequence joins TRBV7-9 and TRBJ2-7; a weak D match, TRBD1 (5 bases). Trimming shortened V by 1 base and J by 1 base, and 8 bases separated the two germline ends. The CDR3 is made up of 14 amino acids. Germline CDR1 reads SEHNR; CDR2 reads FQNEAQ (reference sequence). The CDR3 region is CASSLEGRSYEQYF. The DNA for the CDR3 is TGTGCCAGCAGCTTAGAGGGGCGGTCCTACGAGCAGTACTTC.

This clonotype was counted only a few times. The gene calls are TRBV12-3 or TRBV12-4 and TRBJ1-1; perhaps TRBD1 as D (5 bases). Trimming pared 5 bases from V and 7 bases from J, leaving 14 bases between. The CDR3 is 13 amino acids. The CDR3 coding sequence is TGTGCCAGCAGTCGAGAGGGGCTAGGTGAAGCTTTCTTT. Protein product: CASSREGLGEAFF.

This chain uses TRBV12-3 or TRBV12-4 with TRBJ2-7; D gene uncertain. V lost 4 bases, J lost 7 bases, and 8 bases lay in between. The CDR3 consists of 11 residues. CDR3 DNA sequence: TGTGCCAGCAGTTCTGGGAAAGAGCAGTACTTC. Translation gives CASSSGKEQYF.

This clonotype has more than one count but fewer than ten. The V and J genes are TRBV27 and TRBJ1-2; D uncertain. Germline CDR1 MNHEY, CDR2 SMNVEV (reference sequence). CDR3 length: 14 residues. V lost 7 bases, J lost 8 bases, and 20 bases lay in between. For the CDR3, the DNA is TGTGCCAGCAAATTAAGAGGGCCCACGGGGGGCTACACCTTC. Amino acid sequence: CASKLRGPTGGYTF.